The rows below give T cell receptor beta chains drawn from one sample of a study of shared T cell receptors in the human thymus. The repertoire was sequenced with immunoSEQ multiplex PCR; TCRdb's copy has only in-frame clones and lacks some. Of over 350,000 clones in the sample, approximately 95% were seen once. The sample taken for sequencing was thymocytes. These receptors were collected from a human donor. CDR3s include the opening cysteine and the closing phenylalanine or tryptophan. A D gene is named only where the DNA matches it firmly.

TRBV7-2	TRBJ2-7	TRBD2	TGTGCCAGCAGCGCGGGACTAGCGGGAGGGAAGCGATCCTACGAGCAGTACTTC	CASSAGLAGGKRSYEQYF
TRBV10-2	TRBJ2-7	-	TGCGCCAGCAGTGACGTGCTGGGGCGGCAGCACGAGCAGTACTTC	CASSDVLGRQHEQYF
TRBV5-1	TRBJ1-1	-	TGCGCCAGCAGCTTGGCCCTCCAGGGGAGTAGGATGAACACTGAAGCTTTCTTT	CASSLALQGSRMNTEAFF
TRBV19	TRBJ1-3	-	TGTGCCAGTATGTCCTCTGGAAACACCATATATTTT	CASMSSGNTIYF
TRBV7-9	TRBJ2-4	-	TGTGCCAGCAGCTTAGCGCACGGGGGAAGCAAAAACATTCAGTACTTC	CASSLAHGGSKNIQYF
TRBV7-6	TRBJ2-7	-	TGTGCCAGCAGCTCCCCCTTTGCGTCCCGGCCCTACGAGCAGTACTTC	CASSSPFASRPYEQYF
TRBV14	TRBJ1-3	-	TGTGCCAGCAGCCGGCAGGACAGCCGCTCTGGAAACACCATATATTTT	CASSRQDSRSGNTIYF
TRBV5-1	TRBJ2-3	-	TGCGCCAGCAGCTGCCGGGACCCCCAACTAGATACGCAGTATTTT	CASSCRDPQLDTQYF
TRBV7-9	TRBJ1-4	-	TGTGCCAGCAGCTTACAGGGTGAAAAACTGTTTTTT	CASSLQGEKLFF
TRBV7-8	TRBJ2-3	TRBD2	TGTGCCAGCAGCTTGACTAGCGGGAGGTTAGTGGTCGGAGATACGCAGTATTTT	CASSLTSGRLVVGDTQYF